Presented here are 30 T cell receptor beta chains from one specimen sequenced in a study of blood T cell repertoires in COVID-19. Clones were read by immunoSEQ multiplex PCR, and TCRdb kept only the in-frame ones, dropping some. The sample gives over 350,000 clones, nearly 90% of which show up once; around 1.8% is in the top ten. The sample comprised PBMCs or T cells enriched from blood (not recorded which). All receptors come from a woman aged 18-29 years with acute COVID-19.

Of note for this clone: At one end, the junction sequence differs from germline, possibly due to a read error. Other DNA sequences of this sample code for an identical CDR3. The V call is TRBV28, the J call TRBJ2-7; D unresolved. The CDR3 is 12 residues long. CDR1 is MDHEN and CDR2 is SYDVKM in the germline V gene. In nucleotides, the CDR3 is TGTGCTAGCAGTCTCAGGATCTCCGAGCAGTACTTC. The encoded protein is CASSLRISEQYF.

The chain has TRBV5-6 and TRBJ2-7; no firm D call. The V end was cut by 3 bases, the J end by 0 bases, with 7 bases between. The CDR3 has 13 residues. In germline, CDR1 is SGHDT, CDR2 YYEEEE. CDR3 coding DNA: TGTGCCAGCAGCTACGGTGGCTCCTACGAGCAGTACTTC. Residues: CASSYGGSYEQYF.

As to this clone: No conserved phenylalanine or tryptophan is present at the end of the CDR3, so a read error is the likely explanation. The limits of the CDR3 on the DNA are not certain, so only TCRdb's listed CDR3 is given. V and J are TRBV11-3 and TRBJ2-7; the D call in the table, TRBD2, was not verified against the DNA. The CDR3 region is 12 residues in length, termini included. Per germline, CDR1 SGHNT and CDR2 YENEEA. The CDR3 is CASSLPPSGRPI.

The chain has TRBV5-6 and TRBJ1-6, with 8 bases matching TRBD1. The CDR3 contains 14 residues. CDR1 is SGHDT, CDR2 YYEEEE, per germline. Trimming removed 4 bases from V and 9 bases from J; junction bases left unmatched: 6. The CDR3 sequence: CASSPGTGRSPLHF. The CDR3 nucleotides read TGTGCCAGCAGCCCCGGGACAGGACGTTCACCCCTCCACTTT. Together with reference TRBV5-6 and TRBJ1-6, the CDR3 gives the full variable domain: DAGVTQSPTHLIKTRGQQVTLRCSPKSGHDTVSWYQQALGQGPQFIFQYYEEEERQRGNFPDRFSGHQFPNYSSELNVNALLLGDSALYLCASSPGTGRSPLHFGNGTRLTVT.

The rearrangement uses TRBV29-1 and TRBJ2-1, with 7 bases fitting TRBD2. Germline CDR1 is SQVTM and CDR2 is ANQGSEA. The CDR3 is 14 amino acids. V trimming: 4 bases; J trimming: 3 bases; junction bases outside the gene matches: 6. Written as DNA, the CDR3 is TGCAGCGTTGGGGGCGGGGGTTTCTACAATGAGCAGTTCTTC. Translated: CSVGGGGFYNEQFF.

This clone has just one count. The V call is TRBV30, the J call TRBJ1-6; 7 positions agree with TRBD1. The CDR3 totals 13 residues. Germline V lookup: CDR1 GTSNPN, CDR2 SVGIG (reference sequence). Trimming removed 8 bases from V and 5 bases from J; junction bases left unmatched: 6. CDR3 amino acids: CAGQRGHNSPLHF. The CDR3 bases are TGTGCCGGACAAAGGGGGCATAATTCACCCCTCCACTTT.

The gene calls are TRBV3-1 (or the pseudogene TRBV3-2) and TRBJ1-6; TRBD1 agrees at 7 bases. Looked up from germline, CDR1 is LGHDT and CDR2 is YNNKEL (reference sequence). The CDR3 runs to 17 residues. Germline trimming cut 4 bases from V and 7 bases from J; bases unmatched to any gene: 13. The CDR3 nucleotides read TGTGCCAGCAGCCTGGTGCTAAACAGGGGAGTAAATTCACCCCTCCACTTT. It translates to CASSLVLNRGVNSPLHF.

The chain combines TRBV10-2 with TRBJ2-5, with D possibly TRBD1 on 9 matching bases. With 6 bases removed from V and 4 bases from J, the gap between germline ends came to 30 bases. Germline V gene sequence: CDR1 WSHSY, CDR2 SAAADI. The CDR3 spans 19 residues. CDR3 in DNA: TGCGCCAGCAGCGCCGGGACAGGGATTGGTAGCGGGGTTGGAGAGACCCAGTACTTC. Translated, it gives CASSAGTGIGSGVGETQYF.

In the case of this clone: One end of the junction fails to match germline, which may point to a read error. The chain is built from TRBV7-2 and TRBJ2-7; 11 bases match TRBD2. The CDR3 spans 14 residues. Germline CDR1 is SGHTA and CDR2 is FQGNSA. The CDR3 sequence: CASSIAGGPGEQYF. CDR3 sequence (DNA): TGTGCCAGCAGCATAGCGGGAGGGCCAGGCGAGCAGTACTTC.

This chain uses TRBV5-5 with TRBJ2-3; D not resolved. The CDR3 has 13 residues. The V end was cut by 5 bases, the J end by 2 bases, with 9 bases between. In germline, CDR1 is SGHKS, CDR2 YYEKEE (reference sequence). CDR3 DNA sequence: TGTGCCAGCAGTAGATATTCCACAGATACGCAGTATTTT. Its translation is CASSRYSTDTQYF.

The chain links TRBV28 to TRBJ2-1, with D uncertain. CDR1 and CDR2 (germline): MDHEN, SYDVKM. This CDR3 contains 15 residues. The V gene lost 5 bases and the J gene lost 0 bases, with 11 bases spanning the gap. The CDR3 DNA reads TGTGCCAGCAGTCCATATTGGAGCTCCTACAATGAGCAGTTCTTC. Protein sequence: CASSPYWSSYNEQFF.

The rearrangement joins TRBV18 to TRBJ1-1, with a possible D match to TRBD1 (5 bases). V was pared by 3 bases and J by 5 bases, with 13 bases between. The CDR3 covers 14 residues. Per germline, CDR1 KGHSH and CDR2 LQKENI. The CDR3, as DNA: TGTGCCAGCTCACCGCCAGGGAGGAGGACTGAAGCTTTCTTT. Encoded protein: CASSPPGRRTEAFF.

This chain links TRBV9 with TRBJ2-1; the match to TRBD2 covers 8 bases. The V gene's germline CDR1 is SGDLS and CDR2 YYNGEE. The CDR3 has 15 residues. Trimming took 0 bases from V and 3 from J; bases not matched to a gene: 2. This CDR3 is CASSVAGGLYNEQFF. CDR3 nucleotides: TGTGCCAGCAGCGTAGCGGGGGGGCTCTACAATGAGCAGTTCTTC.

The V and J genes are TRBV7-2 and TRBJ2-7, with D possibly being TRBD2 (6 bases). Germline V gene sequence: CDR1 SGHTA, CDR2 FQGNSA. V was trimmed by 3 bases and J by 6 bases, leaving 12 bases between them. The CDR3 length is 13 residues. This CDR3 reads CASSFGGWGEQYF. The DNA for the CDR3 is TGTGCCAGCAGCTTCGGGGGTTGGGGCGAGCAGTACTTC.

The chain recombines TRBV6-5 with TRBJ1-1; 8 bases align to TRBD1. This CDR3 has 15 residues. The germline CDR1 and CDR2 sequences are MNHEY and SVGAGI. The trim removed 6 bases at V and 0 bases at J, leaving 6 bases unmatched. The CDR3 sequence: CASRFRTGMNTEAFF. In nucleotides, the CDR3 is TGTGCCAGCAGATTCCGGACAGGGATGAACACTGAAGCTTTCTTT.

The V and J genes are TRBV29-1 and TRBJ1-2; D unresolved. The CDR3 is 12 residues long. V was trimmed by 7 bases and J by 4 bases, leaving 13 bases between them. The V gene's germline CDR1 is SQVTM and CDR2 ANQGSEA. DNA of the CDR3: TGCAGCGCCGACTTACCCCTCTATGGCTACACCTTC. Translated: CSADLPLYGYTF.

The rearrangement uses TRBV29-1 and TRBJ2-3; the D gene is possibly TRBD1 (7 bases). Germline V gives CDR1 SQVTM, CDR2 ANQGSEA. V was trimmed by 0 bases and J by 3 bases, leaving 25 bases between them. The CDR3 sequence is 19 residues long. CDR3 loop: CSVEDQFIFHSGGTDTQYF. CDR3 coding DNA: TGCAGCGTTGAAGATCAATTTATATTTCACTCAGGGGGGACAGATACGCAGTATTTT.

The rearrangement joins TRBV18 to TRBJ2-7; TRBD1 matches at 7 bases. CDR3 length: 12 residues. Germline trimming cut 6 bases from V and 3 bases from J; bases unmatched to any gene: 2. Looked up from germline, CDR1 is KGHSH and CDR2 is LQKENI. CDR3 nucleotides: TGTGCCAGCTCCTGGGACAGCTACGAGCAGTACTTC. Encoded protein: CASSWDSYEQYF.

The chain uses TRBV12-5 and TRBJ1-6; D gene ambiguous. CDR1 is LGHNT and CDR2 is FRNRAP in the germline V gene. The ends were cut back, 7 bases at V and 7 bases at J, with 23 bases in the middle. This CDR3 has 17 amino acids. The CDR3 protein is CASARSPTAAVNSPLHF. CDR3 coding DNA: TGTGCTAGTGCTCGTTCACCCACGGCGGCGGTAAATTCACCCCTCCACTTT.

The CDR3 nucleotides are TGTGCCAGCAGCTTGGTAGCGGACAGGGCTAGTATCCGGGACACTGAAGCTTTCTTT. Translated: CASSLVADRASIRDTEAFF. The chain combines TRBV5-6 with TRBJ1-1; 8 bases are a match to TRBD1. J lost 3 bases, V lost 0 bases, and 16 bases had no gene match. The germline V gene encodes CDR1 SGHDT and CDR2 YYEEEE. The CDR3 sequence is 19 residues long.

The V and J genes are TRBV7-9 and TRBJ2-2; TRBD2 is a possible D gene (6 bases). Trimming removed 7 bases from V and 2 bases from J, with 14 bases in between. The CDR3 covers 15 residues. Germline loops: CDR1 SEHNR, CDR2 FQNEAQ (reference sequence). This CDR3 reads CASTRPGLNTGELFF. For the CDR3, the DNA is TGTGCCAGCACCAGACCGGGACTTAACACCGGGGAGCTGTTTTTT.

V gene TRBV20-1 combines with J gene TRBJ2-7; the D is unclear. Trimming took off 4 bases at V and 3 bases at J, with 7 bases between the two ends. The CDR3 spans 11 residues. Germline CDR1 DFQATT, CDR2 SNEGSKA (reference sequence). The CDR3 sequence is CSAKDNYEQYF. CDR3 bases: TGCAGTGCTAAAGACAACTACGAGCAGTACTTC.

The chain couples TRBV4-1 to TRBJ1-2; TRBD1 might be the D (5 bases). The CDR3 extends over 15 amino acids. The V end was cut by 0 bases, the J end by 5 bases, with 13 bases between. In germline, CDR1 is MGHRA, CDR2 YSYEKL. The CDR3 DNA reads TGCGCCAGCAGCCAAGATGGGCAGGGATCGTATGGCTACACCTTC. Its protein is CASSQDGQGSYGYTF.

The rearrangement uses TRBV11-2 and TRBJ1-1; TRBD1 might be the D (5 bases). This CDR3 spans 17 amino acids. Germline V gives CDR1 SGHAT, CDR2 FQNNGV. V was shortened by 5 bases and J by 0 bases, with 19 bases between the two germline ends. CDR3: CASSPSLGGRVNTEAFF. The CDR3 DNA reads TGTGCCAGCAGCCCGAGCCTGGGGGGTAGGGTGAACACTGAAGCTTTCTTT.

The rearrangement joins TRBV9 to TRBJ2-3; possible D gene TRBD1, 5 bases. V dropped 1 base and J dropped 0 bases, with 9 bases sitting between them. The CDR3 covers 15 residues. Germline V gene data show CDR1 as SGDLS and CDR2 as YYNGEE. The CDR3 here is CASSVSTASTDTQYF. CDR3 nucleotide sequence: TGTGCCAGCAGCGTATCGACAGCTAGCACAGATACGCAGTATTTT.

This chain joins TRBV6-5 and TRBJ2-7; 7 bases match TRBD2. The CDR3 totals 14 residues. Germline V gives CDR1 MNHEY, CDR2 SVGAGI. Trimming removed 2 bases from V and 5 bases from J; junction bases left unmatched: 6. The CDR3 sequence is CASSYGEGFNEQYF. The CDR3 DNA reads TGTGCCAGCAGTTACGGGGAGGGTTTCAACGAGCAGTACTTC.

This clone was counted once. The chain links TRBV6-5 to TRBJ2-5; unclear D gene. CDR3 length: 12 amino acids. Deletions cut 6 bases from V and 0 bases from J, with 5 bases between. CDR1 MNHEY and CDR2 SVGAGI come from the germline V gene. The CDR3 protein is CASSEYQETQYF. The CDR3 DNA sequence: TGTGCCAGCAGCGAGTACCAAGAGACCCAGTACTTC.

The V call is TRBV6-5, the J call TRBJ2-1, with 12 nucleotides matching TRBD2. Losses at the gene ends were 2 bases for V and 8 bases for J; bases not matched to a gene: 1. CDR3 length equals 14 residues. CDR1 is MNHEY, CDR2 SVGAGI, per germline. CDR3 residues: CASSYASGRDEQFF. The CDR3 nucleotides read TGTGCCAGCAGTTACGCTAGCGGGAGGGATGAGCAGTTCTTC.

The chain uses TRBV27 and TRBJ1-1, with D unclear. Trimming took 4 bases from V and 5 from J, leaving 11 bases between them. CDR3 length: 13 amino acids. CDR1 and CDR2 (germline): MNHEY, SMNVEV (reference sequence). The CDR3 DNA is TGTGCCAGCAGTTCCGGCGCGGGGACTGAAGCTTTCTTT. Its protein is CASSSGAGTEAFF.

CDR3 residues: CASSIVAEQETQYF. The CDR3 DNA is TGTGCCAGTAGTATAGTGGCTGAACAAGAGACCCAGTACTTC. This chain links TRBV19 with TRBJ2-5; D is ambiguous. The CDR3 runs 14 residues. The V and J ends lost 1 base and 2 bases respectively, with 8 bases between them. Looked up from germline, CDR1 is LNHDA and CDR2 is SQIVND (reference sequence).